Listed below are T cell receptor beta chains from one sample, sequenced in a study of blood T cell repertoires in COVID-19. TCRdb's copy holds only in-frame clones and misses some; the assay was immunoSEQ multiplex PCR. This table has 150,000 or so clones, 84% appearing once. The sample was peripheral blood. The receptors were sampled from a man between 40 and 49 years old who had recovered from COVID-19. Each CDR3 is given with its conserved first and last residue. D genes are given only for firm matches. Clone size appears in some rows only: once, few, many, or a class for an expanded clone.

d_call,j_call,v_call,clone_size,cdr3_aa,cdr3_nt
-,TRBJ2-1,TRBV7-3,-,CASSLQGNHPYNEQFF,TGTGCCAGCAGCCTTCAGGGAAATCACCCGTACAATGAGCAGTTCTTC
TRBD2,TRBJ2-7,TRBV30,-,CAWGPRTSGTSYEQYF,TGTGCCTGGGGACCCAGGACTAGCGGTACCTCCTACGAGCAGTACTTC
-,TRBJ1-5,TRBV6-2/TRBV6-3,-,CASSYPGGGGQPQHF,TGTGCCAGCAGTTACCCGGGCGGGGGGGGGCAGCCCCAGCATTTT
-,TRBJ2-2,TRBV6-6,-,CASSSATGLKTGELFF,TGTGCCAGCAGTTCCGCCACAGGGTTAAAAACCGGGGAGCTGTTTTTT
TRBD2,TRBJ2-2,TRBV18,-,CASSHRPGLAGGNTGELFF,TGTGCCAGCTCACACCGTCCGGGACTAGCGGGAGGAAACACCGGGGAGCTGTTTTTT
-,TRBJ2-7,TRBV5-4,-,CASSAGTRYEQYF,TGTGCCAGCAGCGCCGGGACTCGATACGAGCAGTACTTC
-,TRBJ2-6,TRBV15,once,CATSREGGSGANVLTF,TGTGCCACCAGCAGAGAGGGAGGCTCTGGGGCCAACGTCCTGACTTTC
-,TRBJ1-1,TRBV29-1,-,CSVEGADTEAFF,TGCAGCGTTGAGGGGGCGGACACTGAAGCTTTCTTT
TRBD2,TRBJ2-1,TRBV11-2,-,CASSSPRLAGVYNEQFF,TGTGCCAGCAGCTCCCCGAGACTAGCGGGCGTCTACAATGAGCAGTTCTTC
-,TRBJ2-5,TRBV12-5,-,CASGLPHLRSETQYF,TGTGCTAGTGGTTTGCCACACCTCCGATCGGAGACCCAGTACTTC
-,TRBJ2-5,TRBV5-1,-,CASSLVLRGQETQYF,TGCGCCAGCAGCTTGGTGCTCAGGGGCCAAGAGACCCAGTACTTC
TRBD1,TRBJ1-2,TRBV6-5,-,CASRKNDRANYGYTF,TGTGCCAGCAGAAAAAATGACAGGGCTAACTATGGCTACACCTTC
TRBD1,TRBJ2-7,TRBV10-3,once,CAISVDRDEQYF,TGTGCCATCAGTGTGGACAGGGACGAGCAGTACTTC
-,TRBJ1-5,TRBV3-1/TRBV3-2,-,CASSQGHQNQPQHF,TGTGCCAGCAGCCAGGGACACCAGAATCAGCCCCAGCATTTT
-,TRBJ1-1,TRBV2,-,CASSEFFAGGTEAFF,TGTGCCAGCAGTGAATTTTTCGCAGGAGGCACTGAAGCTTTCTTT
TRBD1,TRBJ2-7,TRBV6-6,few,CASGDRGREQYF,TGTGCCAGCGGGGACAGGGGGAGAGAGCAGTACTTC
-,TRBJ2-3,TRBV4-3,-,CASSQESSAGNTQYF,TGCGCCAGCAGCCAAGAAAGCTCAGCAGGGAATACGCAGTATTTT
-,TRBJ1-1,TRBV6-4,-,CASSDVGGPSREAFF,TGTGCCAGCAGTGACGTCGGGGGGCCGTCTCGTGAAGCTTTCTTT
-,TRBJ1-6,TRBV27,-,CASSSPGGLSSPLHF,TGTGCCAGCAGTTCCCCGGGAGGGCTGTCATCACCCCTCCACTTT
-,TRBJ1-4,TRBV3-1/TRBV3-2,-,CASSPGGGGLFF,TGTGCCAGCAGCCCTGGGGGCGGCGGACTGTTTTTT
-,TRBJ1-2,TRBV5-8,once,CASNKARVFGYTF,TGTGCCAGCAACAAAGCCAGGGTTTTTGGCTACACCTTC
-,TRBJ1-2,TRBV6-2/TRBV6-3,few,CASSYPLVVGGYTF,TGTGCCAGCAGTTATCCCCTTGTGGTGGGCGGCTACACCTTC
-,TRBJ1-3,TRBV6-6,-,CASIPASGNTIYF,TGTGCCAGCATCCCAGCGTCTGGAAACACCATATATTTT
-,TRBJ2-7,TRBV7-2,-,CASSLSEEQYF,TGTGCCAGCAGCTTAAGTGAGGAGCAGTACTTC
TRBD1,TRBJ2-5,TRBV11-2,-,CASSFGTGGAETQYF,TGTGCCAGCAGCTTCGGGACAGGGGGCGCAGAGACCCAGTACTTC
TRBD1,TRBJ2-3,TRBV9,-,CASSVAGGYGTDTQYF,TGTGCCAGCAGCGTTGCAGGGGGCTACGGCACAGATACGCAGTATTTT
-,TRBJ1-5,TRBV10-3,-,CAIRAPDQPQHF,TGTGCCATCAGGGCCCCAGATCAGCCCCAGCATTTT
TRBD1,TRBJ2-5,TRBV9,-,CASSPIGWDSQETQYF,TGTGCCAGCAGCCCTATCGGGTGGGACAGCCAAGAGACCCAGTACTTC
-,TRBJ2-5,TRBV7-8,-,CASSLTGSARGTQYF,TGTGCCAGCAGCTTAACCGGCAGCGCCCGGGGGACCCAGTACTTC
-,TRBJ1-5,TRBV4-3,-,CASSQEFPGNQPQHF,TGCGCCAGCAGCCAAGAATTCCCGGGCAATCAGCCCCAGCATTTT
TRBD1,TRBJ2-1,TRBV11-3,-,CASSPRDRDNEQFF,TGTGCCAGCAGCCCCCGGGACAGGGATAATGAGCAGTTCTTC
TRBD1,TRBJ2-5,TRBV6-5,-,CASSSTSGTGQETQYF,TGTGCCAGCAGTTCTACTTCCGGGACAGGGCAAGAGACCCAGTACTTC
-,TRBJ2-5,TRBV4-1,-,CASSPQGETQYF,TGCGCCAGCAGCCCGCAGGGGGAGACCCAGTACTTC
-,TRBJ2-7,TRBV5-5,-,CASSQGHEQYF,TGTGCCAGCAGTCAGGGCCACGAGCAGTACTTC
-,TRBJ2-1,TRBV5-1,-,CASSPIPGSLLNEQFF,TGCGCCAGCAGCCCTATCCCCGGGAGTCTGTTGAATGAGCAGTTCTTC
-,TRBJ2-5,TRBV4-1,few,CASSRLESGAETQYF,TGCGCCAGCAGTCGCCTTGAAAGTGGGGCGGAGACCCAGTACTTC
TRBD2,TRBJ2-2,TRBV10-3,-,CAISEYGLAGGRNTGELFF,TGTGCCATCAGTGAGTACGGACTAGCGGGGGGTCGGAACACCGGGGAGCTGTTTTTT
TRBD2,TRBJ2-3,TRBV30,-,CAWSSSGGLTDTQYF,TGTGCCTGGAGTTCTAGCGGGGGCCTCACAGATACGCAGTATTTT
TRBD2,TRBJ2-7,TRBV20-1,once,CSASRTSGLSGEQYF,TGCAGTGCTAGTAGGACTAGCGGGCTTTCGGGGGAGCAGTACTTC
-,TRBJ2-1,TRBV29-1,-,CSVEPLVNEQFF,TGCAGCGTTGAACCCCTTGTTAATGAGCAGTTCTTC
TRBD2,TRBJ2-7,TRBV30,-,CAWRVPKSGGNYEQYF,TGTGCCTGGAGAGTACCAAAAAGCGGGGGGAACTACGAGCAGTACTTC
-,TRBJ1-4,TRBV5-1,-,CASSKTGNAEKLFF,TGCGCCAGCAGCAAAACAGGGAACGCGGAAAAACTGTTTTTT
-,TRBJ1-1,TRBV12-5,-,CASAGDIEAFF,TGTGCTAGTGCAGGGGATATTGAAGCTTTCTTT
-,TRBJ1-1,TRBV7-9,-,CASSQGITEAFF,TGTGCCAGCAGTCAGGGGATCACTGAAGCTTTCTTT
-,TRBJ2-7,TRBV19,few,CASSIGAGSYEQYF,TGTGCCAGTAGTATAGGGGCCGGCTCCTACGAGCAGTACTTC
TRBD1,TRBJ1-1,TRBV2,-,CASKDRKILF,TGTGCCAGCAAGGACAGGAAAATACTCTTT
TRBD1,TRBJ1-1,TRBV28,-,CASTDRGGPEAFF,TGTGCCAGCACGGACAGGGGAGGGCCTGAAGCTTTCTTT
-,TRBJ1-5,TRBV3-1/TRBV3-2,-,CASSPGSNQPQHF,TGTGCCAGCAGCCCAGGGAGCAATCAGCCCCAGCATTTT